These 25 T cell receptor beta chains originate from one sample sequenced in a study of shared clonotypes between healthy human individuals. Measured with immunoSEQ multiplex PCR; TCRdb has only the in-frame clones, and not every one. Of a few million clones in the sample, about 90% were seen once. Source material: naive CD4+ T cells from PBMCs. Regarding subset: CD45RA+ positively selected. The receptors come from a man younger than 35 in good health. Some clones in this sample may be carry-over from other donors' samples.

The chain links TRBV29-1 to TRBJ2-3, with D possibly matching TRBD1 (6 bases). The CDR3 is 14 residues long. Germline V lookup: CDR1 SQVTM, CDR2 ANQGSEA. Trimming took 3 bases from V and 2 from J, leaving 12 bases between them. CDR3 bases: TGCAGCGTTGACCACAGGGAGTTCACAGATACGCAGTATTTT. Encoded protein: CSVDHREFTDTQYF.

Here the CDR3 reads CASSSLHTYEQYF. DNA of the CDR3: TGTGCCAGCAGCTCCCTCCATACCTACGAGCAGTACTTC. The chain couples TRBV11-2 to TRBJ2-7, with D hard to call. From germline, CDR1 is SGHAT and CDR2 FQNNGV. The CDR3 is 13 amino acids. V shed 4 bases and J shed 2 bases, with 9 bases lying between them.

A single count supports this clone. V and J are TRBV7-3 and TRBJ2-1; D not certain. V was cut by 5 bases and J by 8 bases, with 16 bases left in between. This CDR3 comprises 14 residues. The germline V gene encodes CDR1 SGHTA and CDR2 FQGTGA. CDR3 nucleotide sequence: TGTGCCAGCAGCCCGCAAGGAGTATTGCATGAGCAGTTCTTC. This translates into CASSPQGVLHEQFF. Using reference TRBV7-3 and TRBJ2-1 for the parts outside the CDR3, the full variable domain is GAGVSQTPSNKVTEKGKYVELRCDPISGHTALYWYRQSLGQGPEFLIYFQGTGAADDSGLPNDRFFAVRPEGSVSTLKIQRTERGDSAVYLCASSPQGVLHEQFFGPGTRLTVL.

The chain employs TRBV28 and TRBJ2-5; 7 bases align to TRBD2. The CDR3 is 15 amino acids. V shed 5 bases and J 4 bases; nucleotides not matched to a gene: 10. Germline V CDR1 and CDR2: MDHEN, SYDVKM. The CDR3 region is CASSQVGGVGETQYF. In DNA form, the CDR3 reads TGTGCCAGCAGTCAGGTGGGGGGGGTAGGAGAGACCCAGTACTTC.

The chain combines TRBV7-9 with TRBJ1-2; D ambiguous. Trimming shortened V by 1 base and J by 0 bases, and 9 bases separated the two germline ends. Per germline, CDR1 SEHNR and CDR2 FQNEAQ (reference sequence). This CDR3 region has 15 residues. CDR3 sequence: CASSLEGSSNYGYTF. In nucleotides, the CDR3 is TGTGCCAGCAGCTTAGAGGGATCGTCTAACTATGGCTACACCTTC.

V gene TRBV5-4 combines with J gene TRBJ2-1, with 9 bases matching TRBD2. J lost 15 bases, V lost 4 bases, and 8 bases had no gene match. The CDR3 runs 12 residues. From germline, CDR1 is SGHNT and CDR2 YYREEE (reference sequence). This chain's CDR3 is CASSTSGLAPFF. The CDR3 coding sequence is TGTGCCAGCAGCACCTCGGGACTAGCTCCGTTCTTC.

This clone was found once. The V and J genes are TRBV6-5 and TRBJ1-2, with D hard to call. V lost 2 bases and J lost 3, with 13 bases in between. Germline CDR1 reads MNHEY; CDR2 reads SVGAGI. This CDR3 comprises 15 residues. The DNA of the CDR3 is TGTGCCAGCAGTTACCGGCTGGATAGGGACTATGGCTACACCTTC. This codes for CASSYRLDRDYGYTF.

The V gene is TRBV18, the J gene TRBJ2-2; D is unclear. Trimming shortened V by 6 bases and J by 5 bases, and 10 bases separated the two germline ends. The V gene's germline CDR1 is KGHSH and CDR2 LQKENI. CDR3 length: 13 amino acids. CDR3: CASSPTLTGELFF. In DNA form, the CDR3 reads TGTGCCAGCTCTCCGACCTTGACCGGGGAGCTGTTTTTT.

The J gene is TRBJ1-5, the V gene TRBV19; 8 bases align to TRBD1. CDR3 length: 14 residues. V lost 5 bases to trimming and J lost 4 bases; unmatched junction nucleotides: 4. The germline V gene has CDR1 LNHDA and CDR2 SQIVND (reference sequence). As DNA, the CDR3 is TGTGCCAGTAGTTCGGACAGGGCGAATCAGCCCCAGCATTTT. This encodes CASSSDRANQPQHF.

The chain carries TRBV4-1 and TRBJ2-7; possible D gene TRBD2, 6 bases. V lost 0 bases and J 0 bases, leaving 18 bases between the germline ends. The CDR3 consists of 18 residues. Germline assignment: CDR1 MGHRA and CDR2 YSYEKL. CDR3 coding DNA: TGCGCCAGCAGCCAAGAGGTCAGCGGGCAGGGCTACTCCTACGAGCAGTACTTC. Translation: CASSQEVSGQGYSYEQYF.

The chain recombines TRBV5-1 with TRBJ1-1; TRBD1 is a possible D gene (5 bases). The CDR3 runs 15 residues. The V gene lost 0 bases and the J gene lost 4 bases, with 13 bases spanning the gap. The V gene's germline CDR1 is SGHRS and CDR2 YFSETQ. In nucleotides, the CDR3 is TGCGCCAGCAGCTTGGCCCTGAGACAGACCACTGAAGCTTTCTTT. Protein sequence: CASSLALRQTTEAFF.

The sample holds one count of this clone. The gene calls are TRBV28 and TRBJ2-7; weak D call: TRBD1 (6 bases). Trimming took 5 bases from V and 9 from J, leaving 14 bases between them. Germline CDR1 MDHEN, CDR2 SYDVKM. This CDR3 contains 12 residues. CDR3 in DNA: TGTGCCAGCAGTAGCCAGGGGATCGGGCAGTACTTC. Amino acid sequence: CASSSQGIGQYF. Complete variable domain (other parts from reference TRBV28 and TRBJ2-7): DVKVTQSSRYLVKRTGEKVFLECVQDMDHENMFWYRQDPGLGLRLIYFSYDVKMKEKGDIPEGYSVSREKKERFSLILESASTNQTSMYLCASSSQGIGQYFGPGTRLTVT.

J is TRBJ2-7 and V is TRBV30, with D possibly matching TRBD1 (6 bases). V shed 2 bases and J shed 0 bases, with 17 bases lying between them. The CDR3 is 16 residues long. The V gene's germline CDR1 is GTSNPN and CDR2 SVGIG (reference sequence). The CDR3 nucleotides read TGTGCCTGGAGTCGATCTGACAGGCCAAACTCCTACGAGCAGTACTTC. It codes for CAWSRSDRPNSYEQYF.

CDR3 region: CASSVGTGPSYEQYF. In nucleotides, the CDR3 is TGTGCCAGCAGTGTCGGGACAGGGCCCTCCTACGAGCAGTACTTC. The V and J genes are TRBV2 and TRBJ2-7, with TRBD1 matching 9 bases. The ends lost 4 bases at V and 0 bases at J; junction bases unmatched: 4. The germline V gene encodes CDR1 SNHLY and CDR2 FYNNEI. This CDR3 has 15 residues.

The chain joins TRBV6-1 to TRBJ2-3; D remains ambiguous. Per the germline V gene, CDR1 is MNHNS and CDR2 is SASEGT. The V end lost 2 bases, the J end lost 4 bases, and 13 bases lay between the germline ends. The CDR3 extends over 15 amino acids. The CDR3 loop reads CASSEHVGSADTQYF. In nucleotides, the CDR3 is TGTGCCAGCAGTGAACACGTGGGATCCGCAGATACGCAGTATTTT.

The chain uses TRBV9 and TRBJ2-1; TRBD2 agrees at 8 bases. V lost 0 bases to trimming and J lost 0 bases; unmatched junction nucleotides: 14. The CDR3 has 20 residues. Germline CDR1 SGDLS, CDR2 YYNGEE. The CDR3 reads CASSVGLREASPSSYNEQFF. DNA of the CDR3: TGTGCCAGCAGCGTAGGATTGCGGGAGGCTTCTCCGAGCTCCTACAATGAGCAGTTCTTC.

The CDR3 reads CASSQGTGGETQYF. The DNA for the CDR3 is TGTGCCAGCAGTCAGGGGACAGGTGGGGAGACCCAGTACTTC. V gene TRBV6-5 combines with J gene TRBJ2-5, with TRBD1 matching 8 bases. The CDR3 consists of 14 residues. Germline-derived CDR1 and CDR2 are MNHEY and SVGAGI. Unmatched junction bases numbered 7, after V lost 5 bases and J lost 5 bases.

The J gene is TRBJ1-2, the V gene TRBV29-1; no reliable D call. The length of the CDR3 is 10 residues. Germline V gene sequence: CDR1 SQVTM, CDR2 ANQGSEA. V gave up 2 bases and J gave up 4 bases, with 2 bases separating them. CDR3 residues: CSVESYGYTF. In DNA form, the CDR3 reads TGCAGCGTTGAAAGCTATGGCTACACCTTC. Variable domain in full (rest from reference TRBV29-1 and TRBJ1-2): SAVISQKPSRDICQRGTSLTIQCQVDSQVTMMFWYRQQPGQSLTLIATANQGSEATYESGFVIDKFPISRPNLTFSTLTVSNMSPEDSSIYLCSVESYGYTFGSGTRLTVV.

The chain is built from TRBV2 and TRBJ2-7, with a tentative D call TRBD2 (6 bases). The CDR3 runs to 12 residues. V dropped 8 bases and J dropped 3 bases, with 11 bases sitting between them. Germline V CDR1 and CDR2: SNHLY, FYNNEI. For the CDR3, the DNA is TGTGCCAGCCGGGACTCCGTCTACGAGCAGTACTTC. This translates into CASRDSVYEQYF.

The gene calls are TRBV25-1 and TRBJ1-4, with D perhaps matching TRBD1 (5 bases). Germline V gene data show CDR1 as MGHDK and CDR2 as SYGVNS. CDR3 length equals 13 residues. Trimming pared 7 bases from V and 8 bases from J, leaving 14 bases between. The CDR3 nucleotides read TGTGCCAGCAATCTCGGGGCAGAGGAAAAACTGTTTTTT. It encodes CASNLGAEEKLFF.

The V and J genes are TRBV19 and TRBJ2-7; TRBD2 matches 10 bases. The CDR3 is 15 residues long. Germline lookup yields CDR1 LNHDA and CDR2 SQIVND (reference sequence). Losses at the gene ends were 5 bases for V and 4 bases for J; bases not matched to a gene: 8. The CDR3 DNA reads TGTGCCAGTAGTCCGCCTCTAGCGGGAGCTTACGAGCAGTACTTC. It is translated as CASSPPLAGAYEQYF. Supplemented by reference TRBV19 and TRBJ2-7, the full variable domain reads DGGITQSPKYLFRKEGQNVTLSCEQNLNHDAMYWYRQDPGQGLRLIYYSQIVNDFQKGDIAEGYSVSREKKESFPLTVTSAQKNPTAFYLCASSPPLAGAYEQYFGPGTRLTVT.

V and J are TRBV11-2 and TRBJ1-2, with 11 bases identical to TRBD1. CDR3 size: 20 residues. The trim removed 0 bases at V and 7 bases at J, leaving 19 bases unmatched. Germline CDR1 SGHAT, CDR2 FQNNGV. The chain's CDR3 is CASSLDVQIVGTGGSRGYTF. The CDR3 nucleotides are TGTGCCAGCAGCTTAGATGTACAGATTGTCGGGACAGGGGGTAGTCGTGGCTACACCTTC.

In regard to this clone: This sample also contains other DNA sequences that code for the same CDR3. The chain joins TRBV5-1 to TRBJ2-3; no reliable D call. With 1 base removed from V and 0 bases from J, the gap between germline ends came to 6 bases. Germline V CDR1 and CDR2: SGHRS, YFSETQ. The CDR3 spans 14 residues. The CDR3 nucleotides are TGCGCCAGCAGCTTGCAGGCGAGCACAGATACGCAGTATTTT. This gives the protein CASSLQASTDTQYF. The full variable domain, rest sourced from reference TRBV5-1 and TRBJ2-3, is KAGVTQTPRYLIKTRGQQVTLSCSPISGHRSVSWYQQTPGQGLQFLFEYFSETQRNKGNFPGRFSGRQFSNSRSEMNVSTLELGDSALYLCASSLQASTDTQYFGPGTRLTVL.

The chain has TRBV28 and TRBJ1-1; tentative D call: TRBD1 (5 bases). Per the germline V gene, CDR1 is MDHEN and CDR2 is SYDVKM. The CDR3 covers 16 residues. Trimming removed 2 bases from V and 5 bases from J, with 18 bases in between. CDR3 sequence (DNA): TGTGCCAGCAGTTTACAGGGAGGTGTTGGATGGACTGAAGCTTTCTTT. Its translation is CASSLQGGVGWTEAFF. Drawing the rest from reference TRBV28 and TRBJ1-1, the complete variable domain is DVKVTQSSRYLVKRTGEKVFLECVQDMDHENMFWYRQDPGLGLRLIYFSYDVKMKEKGDIPEGYSVSREKKERFSLILESASTNQTSMYLCASSLQGGVGWTEAFFGQGTRLTVV.

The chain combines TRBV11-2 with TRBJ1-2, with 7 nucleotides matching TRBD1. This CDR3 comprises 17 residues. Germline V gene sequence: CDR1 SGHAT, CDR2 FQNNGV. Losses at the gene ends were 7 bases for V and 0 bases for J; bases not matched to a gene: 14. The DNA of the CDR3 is TGTGCCAGCAACCCAAGCTTGGGACAGCCATCTAACTATGGCTACACCTTC. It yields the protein CASNPSLGQPSNYGYTF.